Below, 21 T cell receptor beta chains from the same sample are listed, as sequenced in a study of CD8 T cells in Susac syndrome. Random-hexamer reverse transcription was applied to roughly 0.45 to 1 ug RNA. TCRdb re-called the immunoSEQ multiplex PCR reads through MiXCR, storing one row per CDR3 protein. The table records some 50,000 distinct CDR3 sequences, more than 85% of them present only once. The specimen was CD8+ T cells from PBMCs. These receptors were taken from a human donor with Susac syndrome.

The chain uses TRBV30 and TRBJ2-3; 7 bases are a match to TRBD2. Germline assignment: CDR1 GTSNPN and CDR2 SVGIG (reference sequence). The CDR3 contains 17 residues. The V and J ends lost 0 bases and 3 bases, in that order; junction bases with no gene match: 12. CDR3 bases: TGTGCCTGGAGTGTACCCCTTGGTCCGCGGGGGACAGATACGCAGTATTTT. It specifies CAWSVPLGPRGTDTQYF.

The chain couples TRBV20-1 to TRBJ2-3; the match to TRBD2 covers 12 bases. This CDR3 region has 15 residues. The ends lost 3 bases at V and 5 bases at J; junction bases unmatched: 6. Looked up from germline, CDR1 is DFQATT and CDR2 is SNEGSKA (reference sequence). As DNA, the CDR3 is TGCAGTGCTAGGACTAGCGGGGGATGGGAAGATACGCAGTATTTT. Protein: CSARTSGGWEDTQYF.

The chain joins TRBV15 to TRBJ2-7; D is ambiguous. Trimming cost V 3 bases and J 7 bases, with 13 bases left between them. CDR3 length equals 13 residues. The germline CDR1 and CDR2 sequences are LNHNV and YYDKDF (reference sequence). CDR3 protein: CATSSSILGEQYF. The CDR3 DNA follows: TGTGCCACCAGCAGCTCGATTTTGGGAGAGCAGTACTTC. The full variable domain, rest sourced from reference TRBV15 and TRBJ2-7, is DAMVIQNPRYQVTQFGKPVTLSCSQTLNHNVMYWYQQKSSQAPKLLFHYYDKDFNNEADTPDNFQSRRPNTSFCFLDIRSPGLGDTAMYLCATSSSILGEQYFGPGTRLTVT.

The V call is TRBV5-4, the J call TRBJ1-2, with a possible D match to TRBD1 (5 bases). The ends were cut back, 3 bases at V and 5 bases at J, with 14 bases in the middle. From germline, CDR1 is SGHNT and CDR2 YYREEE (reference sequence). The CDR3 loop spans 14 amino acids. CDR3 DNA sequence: TGTGCCAGCAGCTGGCGTGGGGCAGGGTATGGCTACACCTTC. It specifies CASSWRGAGYGYTF.

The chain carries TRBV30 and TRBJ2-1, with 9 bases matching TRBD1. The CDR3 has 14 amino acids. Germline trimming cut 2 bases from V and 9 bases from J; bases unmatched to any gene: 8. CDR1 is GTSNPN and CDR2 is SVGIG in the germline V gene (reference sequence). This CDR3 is CAWSTGQGSSEQFF. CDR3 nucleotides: TGTGCCTGGAGTACGGGACAGGGATCTTCTGAGCAGTTCTTC.

The CDR3, as DNA: TGTGCCAGCAGCTCCGGAAGGGATAGCAATCAGCCCCAGCATTTT. Its translation: CASSSGRDSNQPQHF. The V gene is TRBV7-9, the J gene TRBJ1-5; D is uncertain. V was pared by 4 bases and J by 0 bases, with 10 bases between. Germline V gives CDR1 SEHNR, CDR2 FQNEAQ (reference sequence). The CDR3 totals 15 residues.

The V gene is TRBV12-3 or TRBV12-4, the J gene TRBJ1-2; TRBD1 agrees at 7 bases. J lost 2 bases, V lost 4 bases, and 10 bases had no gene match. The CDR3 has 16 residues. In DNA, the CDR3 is TGTGCCAGCAGTTCCCACGACAGGGCCCTGAACTATGGCTACACCTTC. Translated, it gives CASSSHDRALNYGYTF.

CDR3 loop: CASQHRGSSYEQYF. CDR3 in DNA: TGTGCCAGCCAACATCGGGGGAGCTCCTACGAGCAGTACTTC. The chain recombines TRBV6-5 with TRBJ2-7, with D tentatively TRBD2 (6 bases). Trimming pared 8 bases from V and 0 bases from J, leaving 14 bases between. Germline CDR1 MNHEY, CDR2 SVGAGI. This CDR3 is built from 14 residues.

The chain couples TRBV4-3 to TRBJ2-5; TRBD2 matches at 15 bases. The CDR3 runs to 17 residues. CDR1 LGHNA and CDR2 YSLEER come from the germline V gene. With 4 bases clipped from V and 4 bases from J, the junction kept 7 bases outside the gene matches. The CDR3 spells CASSPGLAGGHRETQYF. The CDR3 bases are TGCGCCAGCAGCCCGGGACTAGCGGGGGGTCACCGAGAGACCCAGTACTTC.

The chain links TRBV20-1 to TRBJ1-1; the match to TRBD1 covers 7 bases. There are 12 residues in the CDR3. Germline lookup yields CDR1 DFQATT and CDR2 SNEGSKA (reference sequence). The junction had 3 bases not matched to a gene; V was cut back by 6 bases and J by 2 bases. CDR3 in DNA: TGCAGTGCCGCAGGGGGAAACACTGAAGCTTTCTTT. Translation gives CSAAGGNTEAFF.

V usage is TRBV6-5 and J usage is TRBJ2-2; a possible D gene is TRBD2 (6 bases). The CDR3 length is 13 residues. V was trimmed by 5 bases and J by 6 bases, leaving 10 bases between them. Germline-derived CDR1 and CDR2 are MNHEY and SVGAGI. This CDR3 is CASSKGEAGELFF. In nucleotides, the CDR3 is TGTGCCAGCAGTAAAGGGGAGGCCGGGGAGCTGTTTTTT.

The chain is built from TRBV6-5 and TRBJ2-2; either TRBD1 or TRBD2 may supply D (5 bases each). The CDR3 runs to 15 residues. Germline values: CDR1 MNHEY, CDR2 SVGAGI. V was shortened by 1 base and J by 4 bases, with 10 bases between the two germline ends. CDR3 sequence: CASSYFPGTTGELFF. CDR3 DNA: TGTGCCAGCAGTTACTTCCCAGGGACCACCGGGGAGCTGTTTTTT.

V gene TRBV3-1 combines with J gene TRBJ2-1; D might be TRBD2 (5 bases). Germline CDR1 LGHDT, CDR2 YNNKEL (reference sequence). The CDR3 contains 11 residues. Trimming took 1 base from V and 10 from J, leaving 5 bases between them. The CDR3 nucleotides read TGTGCCAGCAGCCAAGGGAGGGAGCAGTTCTTC. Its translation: CASSQGREQFF.

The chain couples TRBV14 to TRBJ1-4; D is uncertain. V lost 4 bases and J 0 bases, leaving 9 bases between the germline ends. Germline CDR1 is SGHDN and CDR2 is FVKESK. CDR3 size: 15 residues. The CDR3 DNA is TGTGCCAGCAGCCGAACAGACGCAACTAATGAAAAACTGTTTTTT. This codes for CASSRTDATNEKLFF.

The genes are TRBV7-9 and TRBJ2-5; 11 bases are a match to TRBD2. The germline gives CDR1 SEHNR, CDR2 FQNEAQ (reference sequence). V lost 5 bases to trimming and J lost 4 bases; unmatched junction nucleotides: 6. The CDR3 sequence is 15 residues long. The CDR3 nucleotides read TGTGCCAGCAGCGGGACTAGCGGTAGGGGAGAGACCCAGTACTTC. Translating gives CASSGTSGRGETQYF.

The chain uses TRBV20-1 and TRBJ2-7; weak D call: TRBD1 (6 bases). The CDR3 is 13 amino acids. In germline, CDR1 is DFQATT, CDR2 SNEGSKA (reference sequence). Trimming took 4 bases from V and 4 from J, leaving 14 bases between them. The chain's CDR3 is CSATPGEWYEQYF. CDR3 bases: TGCAGTGCTACCCCAGGGGAGTGGTACGAGCAGTACTTC.

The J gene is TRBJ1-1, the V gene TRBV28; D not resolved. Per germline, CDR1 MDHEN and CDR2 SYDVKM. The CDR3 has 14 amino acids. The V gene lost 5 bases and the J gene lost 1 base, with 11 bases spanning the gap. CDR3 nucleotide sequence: TGTGCCAGCAGTATTCTCGCTAGGAACACTGAAGCTTTCTTT. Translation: CASSILARNTEAFF.

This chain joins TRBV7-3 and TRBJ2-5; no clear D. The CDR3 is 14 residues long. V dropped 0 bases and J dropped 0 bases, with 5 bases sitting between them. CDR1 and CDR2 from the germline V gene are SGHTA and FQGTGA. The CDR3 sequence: CASSLTANQETQYF. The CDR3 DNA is TGTGCCAGCAGCTTAACTGCCAACCAAGAGACCCAGTACTTC.

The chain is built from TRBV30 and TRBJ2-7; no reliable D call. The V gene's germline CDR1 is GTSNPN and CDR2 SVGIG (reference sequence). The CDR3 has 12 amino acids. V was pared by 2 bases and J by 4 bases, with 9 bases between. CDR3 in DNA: TGTGCCTGGAGTCCCATTAGTTACGAGCAGTACTTC. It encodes CAWSPISYEQYF.

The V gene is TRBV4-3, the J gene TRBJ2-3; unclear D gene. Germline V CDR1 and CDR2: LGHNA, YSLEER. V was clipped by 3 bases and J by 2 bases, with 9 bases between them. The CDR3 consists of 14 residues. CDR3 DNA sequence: TGCGCCAGCAGCCAGGGATATGACACAGATACGCAGTATTTT. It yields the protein CASSQGYDTDTQYF.

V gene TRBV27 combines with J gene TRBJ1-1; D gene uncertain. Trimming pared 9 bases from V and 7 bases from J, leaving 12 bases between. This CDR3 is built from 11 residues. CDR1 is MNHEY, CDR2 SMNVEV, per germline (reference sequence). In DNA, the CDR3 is TGTGCCAGTTTGTTCGGGCTTGAAGCTTTCTTT. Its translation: CASLFGLEAFF.